The rows below give T cell receptor beta chains drawn from one sample of a study of blood T cell repertoires in COVID-19. Only in-frame clones appear in the TCRdb table, and some are missing; sequencing was by immunoSEQ multiplex PCR. The table includes around 93,000 clones, about 81% detected once. The sample consisted of peripheral blood. The source is an elderly man with acute or convalescent COVID-19. Both conserved end residues are part of each CDR3. Fields, in order: clone size, J gene, D gene, V gene, CDR3 protein, CDR3 DNA. A D gene is named only where the DNA matches it firmly. Clone size is shown for a subset of rows, as once, few, many or a class of expanded clone.

size: -; J: TRBJ2-5; D: -; V: TRBV15; CDR3: CATRAVAAQETQYF; DNA: TGTGCCACCAGGGCTGTAGCGGCGCAAGAGACCCAGTACTTC
size: -; J: TRBJ2-7; D: TRBD2; V: TRBV6-2/TRBV6-3; CDR3: CASSPILLAGSYEQYF; DNA: TGTGCCAGCAGTCCGATCCTACTAGCGGGGAGCTACGAGCAGTACTTC
size: -; J: TRBJ1-2; D: -; V: TRBV28; CDR3: CASNLGDYGYTF; DNA: TGTGCCAGCAACCTAGGGGACTATGGCTACACCTTC
size: -; J: TRBJ1-6; D: -; V: TRBV28; CDR3: CASSRPRDSPLHF; DNA: TGTGCCAGCAGCCGTCCTCGGGATTCACCCCTCCACTTT
size: -; J: TRBJ1-1; D: TRBD1; V: TRBV9; CDR3: CASSVATGTGGTEAFF; DNA: TGTGCCAGCAGCGTCGCCACCGGGACAGGGGGAACTGAAGCTTTCTTT
size: -; J: TRBJ1-5; D: TRBD1; V: TRBV27; CDR3: CASSSQGANQPQHF; DNA: TGTGCCAGCAGTTCACAGGGGGCTAATCAGCCCCAGCATTTT
size: -; J: TRBJ1-2; D: -; V: TRBV4-1; CDR3: CASSQPRQNYGYTF; DNA: TGCGCCAGCAGCCAACCCAGACAGAACTATGGCTACACCTTC
size: -; J: TRBJ2-3; D: TRBD1; V: TRBV10-1; CDR3: CASRAGTGGTDTQYF; DNA: TGCGCCAGCAGGGCCGGGACAGGGGGAACAGATACGCAGTATTTT
size: -; J: TRBJ2-1; D: TRBD1; V: TRBV5-6; CDR3: CASSLILMTGQNEQFF; DNA: TGTGCCAGCAGCTTGATTTTGATGACAGGGCAAAATGAGCAGTTCTTC
size: -; J: TRBJ2-5; D: -; V: TRBV19; CDR3: CATGRASAEETQYF; DNA: TGTGCAACTGGCAGGGCTAGCGCGGAAGAGACCCAGTACTTC
size: -; J: TRBJ1-1; D: -; V: TRBV6-2/TRBV6-3; CDR3: CASSYVGGQSTEAFF; DNA: TGTGCCAGCAGTTACGTAGGCGGCCAGAGCACTGAAGCTTTCTTT
size: -; J: TRBJ2-7; D: TRBD1; V: TRBV5-1; CDR3: CASSLGTGTGDEQYF; DNA: TGCGCCAGCAGCTTGGGGACCGGGACAGGGGATGAGCAGTACTTC
size: -; J: TRBJ2-7; D: -; V: TRBV29-1; CDR3: CSVEGAASGGYEQYF; DNA: TGCAGCGTTGAAGGGGCCGCGTCCGGTGGGTACGAGCAGTACTTC
size: -; J: TRBJ2-6; D: -; V: TRBV7-8; CDR3: CASSSRGLGANVLTF; DNA: TGTGCCAGCAGCTCCAGGGGCTTAGGGGCCAACGTCCTGACTTTC
size: -; J: TRBJ1-5; D: TRBD1; V: TRBV5-6; CDR3: CASSRRAGGNQPQHF; DNA: TGTGCCAGCAGCCGGCGGGCAGGGGGTAATCAGCCCCAGCATTTT
size: once; J: TRBJ2-5; D: -; V: TRBV19; CDR3: CASSIQSRGGGQETQYF; DNA: TGTGCCAGTAGTATCCAGTCTAGGGGCGGTGGGCAAGAGACCCAGTACTTC
size: -; J: TRBJ1-1; D: -; V: TRBV5-6; CDR3: CASSSGGMNTEAFF; DNA: TGTGCCAGCAGTTCGGGAGGTATGAACACTGAAGCTTTCTTT
size: -; J: TRBJ2-5; D: -; V: TRBV10-3; CDR3: CATGGRMRQETQYF; DNA: TGTGCCACCGGGGGACGGATGAGGCAAGAGACCCAGTACTTC
size: -; J: TRBJ1-1; D: -; V: TRBV19; CDR3: CASQRGVSRGGTEAFF; DNA: TGTGCCAGTCAAAGAGGGGTTTCCAGGGGCGGCACTGAAGCTTTCTTT
size: -; J: TRBJ2-1; D: -; V: TRBV24-1; CDR3: CATSRQVNNEQFF; DNA: TGTGCCACCAGCCGACAGGTGAACAATGAGCAGTTCTTC
size: -; J: TRBJ1-6; D: -; V: TRBV3-1/TRBV3-2; CDR3: CASSRSSSSPLHF; DNA: TGTGCCAGCAGCCGATCCTCGAGTTCACCCCTCCACTTT
size: few; J: TRBJ1-2; D: -; V: TRBV30; CDR3: CAWSGGLYQSYF; DNA: TGTGCCTGGAGTGGGGGACTGTACCAGTCATACTTC
size: -; J: TRBJ2-1; D: TRBD2; V: TRBV3-1/TRBV3-2; CDR3: CASSPTSARYNEQFF; DNA: TGTGCCAGCAGCCCGACTAGCGCTCGGTACAATGAGCAGTTCTTC